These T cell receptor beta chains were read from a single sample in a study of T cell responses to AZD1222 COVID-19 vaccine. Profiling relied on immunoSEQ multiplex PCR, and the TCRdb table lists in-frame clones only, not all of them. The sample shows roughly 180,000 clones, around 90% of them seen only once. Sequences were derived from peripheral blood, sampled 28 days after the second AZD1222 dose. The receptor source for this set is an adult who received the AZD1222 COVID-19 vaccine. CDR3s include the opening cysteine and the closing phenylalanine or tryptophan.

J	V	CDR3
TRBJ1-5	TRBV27	CASSSLEGANQPQHF
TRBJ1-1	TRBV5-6	CASSLRRLLVTEAFF
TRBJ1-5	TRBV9	CASSLRPEHQPQHF
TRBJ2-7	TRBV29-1	CSVGLTSGRLEQYF
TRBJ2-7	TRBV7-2	CASSKVSGPNYEQYF
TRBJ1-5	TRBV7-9	CASSLSEGVQPQHF
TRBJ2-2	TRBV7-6	CASSLAARGVLTGELFF
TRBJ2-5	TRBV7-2	CASSLKVGETQYF
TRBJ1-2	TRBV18	CASSPEGGDYGYTF
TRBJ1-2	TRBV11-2	CASSSGTEDGYTF
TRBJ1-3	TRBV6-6	CASSPVGVGNTIYF
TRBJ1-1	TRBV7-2	CASSLVGGNTEAFF
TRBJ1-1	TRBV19	CASWDFGGMNTEAFF
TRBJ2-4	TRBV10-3	CAISDGLAGDGNIQYF
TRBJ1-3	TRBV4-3	CASSQERHSGNTIYF
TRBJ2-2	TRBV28	CASSPYGGQNTGELFF
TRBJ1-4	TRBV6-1	CASSEFGRGPGNEKLFF
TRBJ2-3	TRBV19	CASRDRSTDTQYF
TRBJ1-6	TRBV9	CASSPREGATYNSPLHF
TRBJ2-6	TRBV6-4	CASSDSSSGANVLTF
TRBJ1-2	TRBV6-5	CASSYGYRYGYTF
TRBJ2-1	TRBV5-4	CASRGDRGASNEQFF
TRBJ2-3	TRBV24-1	CATSDAFIDTQYF
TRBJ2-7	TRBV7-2	CASSSGLAGGFYEQYF
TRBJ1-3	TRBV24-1	CATSDIPPGISGNTIYF
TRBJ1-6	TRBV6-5	CASRPLAGPLHF
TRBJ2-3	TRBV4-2	CASSQVITEGGDTQYF
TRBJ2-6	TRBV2	CASRAGTGVPSGANVLTF
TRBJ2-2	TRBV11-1	CASSLRQSTGELFF
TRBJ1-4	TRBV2	CATRGGLSTNEKLFF
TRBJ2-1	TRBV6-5	CASSYSAGVYEQFF
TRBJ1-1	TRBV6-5	CASSYWENTEAFF
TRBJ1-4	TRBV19	CASNPGDASNEKLFF
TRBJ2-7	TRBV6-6	CASRGGLNPVSYEQYF
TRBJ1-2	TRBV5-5	CASSTAETNYGYTF
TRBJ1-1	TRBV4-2	CASSQVGHKNTEAFF
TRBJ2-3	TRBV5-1	CASSLGSGPTDTQYF
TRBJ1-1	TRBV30	CAWRGARNTEAFF
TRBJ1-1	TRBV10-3	CAIRNGAMNTEAFF
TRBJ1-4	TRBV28	CAIVGNEKLFF
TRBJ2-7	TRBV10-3	CAISDRDRGGSYEQYF
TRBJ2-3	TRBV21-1	CASRGGSNGTDTQYF
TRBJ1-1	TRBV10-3	CAISESSGTALWTEAFF
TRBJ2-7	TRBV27	CASSLSVGRGNEQYF
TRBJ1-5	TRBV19	CASSDHRGSNQPQHF
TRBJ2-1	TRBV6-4	CASSDSTGVDEQFF
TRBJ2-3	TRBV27	CASSLSGVTDTQYF